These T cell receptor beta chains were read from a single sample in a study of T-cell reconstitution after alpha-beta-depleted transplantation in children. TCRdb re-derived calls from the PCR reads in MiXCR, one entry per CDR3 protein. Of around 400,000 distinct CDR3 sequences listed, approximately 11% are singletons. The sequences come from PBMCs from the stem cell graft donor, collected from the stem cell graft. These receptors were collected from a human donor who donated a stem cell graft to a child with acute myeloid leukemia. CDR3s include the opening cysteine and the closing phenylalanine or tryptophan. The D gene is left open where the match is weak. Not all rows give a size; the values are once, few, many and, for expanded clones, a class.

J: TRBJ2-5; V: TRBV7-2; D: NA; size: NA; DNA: TGTGCCAGCAGCTCCCAAGGGAGGGGGGAGGAGACCCAGTACTTC; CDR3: CASSSQGRGEETQYF
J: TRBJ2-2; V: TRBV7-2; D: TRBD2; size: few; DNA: TGTGCCAGCAGCTTAGGTGCAGCGGGAGTTCCCGGGGAGCTGTTTTTT; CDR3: CASSLGAAGVPGELFF
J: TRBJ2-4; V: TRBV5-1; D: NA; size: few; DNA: TGCGCCAGCAGCTCCGCGGTCGCAGGTCTAAACATTCAGTACTTC; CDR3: CASSSAVAGLNIQYF
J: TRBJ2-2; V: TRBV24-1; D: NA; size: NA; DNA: TGTGCCACCAGTGATTGGGCAGACAACACCGGGGAGCTGTTTTTT; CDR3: CATSDWADNTGELFF
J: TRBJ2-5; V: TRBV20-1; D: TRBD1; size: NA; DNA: TGCAGTGCTAGAGATCTGGGACAGGGGGGGTTCTTC; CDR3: CSARDLGQGGFF
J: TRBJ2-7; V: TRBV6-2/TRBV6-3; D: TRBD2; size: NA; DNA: TGTGCCAGCAGTTACTCTCTCGGGAGCGGGAGGAACTACGAGCAGTACTTC; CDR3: CASSYSLGSGRNYEQYF
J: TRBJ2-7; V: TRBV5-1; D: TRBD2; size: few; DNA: TGCGCCAGCAGGCTAGCGGGAGGGCCCTACGAGCAGTACTTC; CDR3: CASRLAGGPYEQYF
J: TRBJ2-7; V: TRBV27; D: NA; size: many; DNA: TGTGCCAGCAGTTTTACAGGGATCTACGAGCAGTACTTC; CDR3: CASSFTGIYEQYF
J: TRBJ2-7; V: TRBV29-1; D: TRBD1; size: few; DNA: TGCAGCGTTGAAGTTAACCGGGACAGGGGCCACGAGCAGTACTTC; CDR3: CSVEVNRDRGHEQYF
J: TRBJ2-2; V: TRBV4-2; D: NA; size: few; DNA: TGTGCCAGCAGCCAAGATCTGAGGGGGGAGCTGTTTTTT; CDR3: CASSQDLRGELFF
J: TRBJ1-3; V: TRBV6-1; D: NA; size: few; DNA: TGTGCCAGCAGTGCCGGGTTCTCTGGAAACACCATATATTTT; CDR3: CASSAGFSGNTIYF
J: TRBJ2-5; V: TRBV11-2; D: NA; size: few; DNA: TGTGCCAGCAGCTCCAGGGCCTCGCAACAAGGGGACCAGTACTTC; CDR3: CASSSRASQQGDQYF
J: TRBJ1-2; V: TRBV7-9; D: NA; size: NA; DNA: TGTGCCAGCAGCCTCGGGACGGCGGGGAAAGGCTACACCTTC; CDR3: CASSLGTAGKGYTF
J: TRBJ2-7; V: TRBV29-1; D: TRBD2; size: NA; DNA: TGCAGCGTTGTCCTAGCGGGAGCCGTCTACGAGCAGTACTTC; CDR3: CSVVLAGAVYEQYF
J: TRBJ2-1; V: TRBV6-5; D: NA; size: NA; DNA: TGTGCCAGCAGTTCGGACATGGATGAGCAGTTCTTC; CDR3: CASSSDMDEQFF
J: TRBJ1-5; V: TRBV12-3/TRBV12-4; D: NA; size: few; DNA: TGTGCCAGCAGTTCCACGCTTAGGGCGCGACAGCAGCCCCAGCATTTT; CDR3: CASSSTLRARQQPQHF
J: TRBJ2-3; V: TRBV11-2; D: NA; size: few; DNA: TGTGCCAGCAGCTTCTTGTCGGAGGGCACAGATACGCAGTATTTT; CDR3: CASSFLSEGTDTQYF
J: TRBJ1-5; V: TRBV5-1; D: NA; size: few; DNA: TGCGCCAGCAGCTTCGCAGGGGGCAATCAGCCCCAGCATTTT; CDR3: CASSFAGGNQPQHF
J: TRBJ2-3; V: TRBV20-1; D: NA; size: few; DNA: TGCAGTGCTTGGGGGGCGGAGTTAGATACGCAGTATTTT; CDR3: CSAWGAELDTQYF
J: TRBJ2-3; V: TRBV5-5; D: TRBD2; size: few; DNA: TGTGCCAGCAGCCTTAGCGGGGACCACACAGATACGCAGTATTTT; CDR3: CASSLSGDHTDTQYF
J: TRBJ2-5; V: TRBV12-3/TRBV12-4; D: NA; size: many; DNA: TGTGCCAGCAGTTTAGGGGGGCTCCAGTACTTC; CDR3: CASSLGGLQYF
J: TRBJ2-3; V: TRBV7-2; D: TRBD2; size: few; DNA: TGTGCCAGCAGCTTGACTAGCGGGGGGCACACAGATACGCAGTATTTT; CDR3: CASSLTSGGHTDTQYF
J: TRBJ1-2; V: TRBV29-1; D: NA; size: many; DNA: TGCAGCGTTGTAGACAGGAACTATGGCTACACCTTC; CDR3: CSVVDRNYGYTF
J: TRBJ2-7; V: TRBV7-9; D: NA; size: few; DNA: TGTGCCAGCAGCTACGGTACCTACGAGCAGTACTTC; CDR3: CASSYGTYEQYF
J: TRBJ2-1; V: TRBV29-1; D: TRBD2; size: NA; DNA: TGCAGCGTAGACCGACCTCTAGCGGGAGGGTACAATGAGCAGTTCTTC; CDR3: CSVDRPLAGGYNEQFF
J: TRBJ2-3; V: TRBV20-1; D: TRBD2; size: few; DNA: TGCAGTGCTAGAGAAGGGCCTAGCGGGAGGTATACGCAGTATTTT; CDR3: CSAREGPSGRYTQYF
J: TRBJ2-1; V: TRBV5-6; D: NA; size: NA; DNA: TGTGCCAGCAGCTTCGGAACTAAATACAATGAGCAGTTCTTC; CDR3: CASSFGTKYNEQFF
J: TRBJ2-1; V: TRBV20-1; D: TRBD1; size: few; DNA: TGCAGTGCTAGAGCCGGGACAGGGTACAATGAGCAGTTCTTC; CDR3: CSARAGTGYNEQFF
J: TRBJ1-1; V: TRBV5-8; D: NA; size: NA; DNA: TGTGCCAGCAGCTTCGGGGGGGTGGGGGACACTGAAGCTTTCTTT; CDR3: CASSFGGVGDTEAFF
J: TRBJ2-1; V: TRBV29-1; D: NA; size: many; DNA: TGCAGCGCCAGGGGGGGTAGGGGCAATGAGCAGTTCTTC; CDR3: CSARGGRGNEQFF
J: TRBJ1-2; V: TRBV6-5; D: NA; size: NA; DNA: TGTGCCAGCAGTTACTCTCCCGGGGGCGGCTACACCTTC; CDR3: CASSYSPGGGYTF
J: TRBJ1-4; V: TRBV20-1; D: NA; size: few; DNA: TGCAGTGCTAGAGGGTTGGCTAATGAAAAACTGTTTTTT; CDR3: CSARGLANEKLFF
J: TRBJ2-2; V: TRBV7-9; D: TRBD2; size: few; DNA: TGTGCCAGTTCCTGGGGACTAGAAACCGGGGAGCTGTTTTTT; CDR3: CASSWGLETGELFF
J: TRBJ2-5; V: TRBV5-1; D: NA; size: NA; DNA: TGCGCCAGCAGCAACTCCGGCCTGCGGCACCAAGAGACCCAGTACTTC; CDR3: CASSNSGLRHQETQYF
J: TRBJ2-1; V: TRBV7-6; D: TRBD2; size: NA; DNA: TGTGCCAGCAGCGCCCGACTAGCGGGGGGTGAGAATGAGCAGTTCTTC; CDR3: CASSARLAGGENEQFF
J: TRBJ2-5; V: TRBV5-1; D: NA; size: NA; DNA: TGCGCCAGCAGCTTGGCGGCACAGCCGAAGACGATCCAAGAGACCCAGTACTTC; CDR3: CASSLAAQPKTIQETQYF
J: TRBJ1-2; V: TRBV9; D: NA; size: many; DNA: TGTGCCAGCAGCGTACCGGGGGCGGTTTACGGCTACACCTTC; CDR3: CASSVPGAVYGYTF
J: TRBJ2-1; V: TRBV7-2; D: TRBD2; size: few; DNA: TGTGCCAGCAGCTATACTAGCGACAACAATGAGCAGTTCTTC; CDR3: CASSYTSDNNEQFF
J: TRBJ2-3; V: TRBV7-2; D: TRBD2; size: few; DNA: TGTGCCAGCAGCTTAGGCCTAGCGGGGGGGACGCAGTATTTT; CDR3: CASSLGLAGGTQYF
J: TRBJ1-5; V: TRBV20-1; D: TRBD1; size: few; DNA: TGCAGTGCTAGAGATCGACAGGGCTACCAGCCCCAGCATTTT; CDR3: CSARDRQGYQPQHF
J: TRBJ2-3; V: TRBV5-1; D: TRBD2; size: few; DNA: TGCGCCAGCAGCTTCTGGGGTCTCAGCGGGACGAGCACAGATACGCAGTATTTT; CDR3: CASSFWGLSGTSTDTQYF
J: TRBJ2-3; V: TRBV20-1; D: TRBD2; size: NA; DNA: TGCAGTGCCTCACCGCCGGGCGGGGGTCGCACAGATACGCAGTATTTT; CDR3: CSASPPGGGRTDTQYF
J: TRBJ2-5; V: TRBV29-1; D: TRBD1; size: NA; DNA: TGCAGCGTTGAAGATCTATGGGGGACAGAGCAAGAGACCCAGTACTTC; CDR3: CSVEDLWGTEQETQYF
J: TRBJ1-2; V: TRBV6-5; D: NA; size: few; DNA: TGTGCCAGCAGTTACGCCGGACAATGGGACTACACCTTC; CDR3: CASSYAGQWDYTF
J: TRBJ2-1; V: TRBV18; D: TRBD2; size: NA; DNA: TGTGCCAGCTCAACAACCGGGACTAGCGGGAGTAGTAATGAGCAGTTCTTC; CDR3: CASSTTGTSGSSNEQFF
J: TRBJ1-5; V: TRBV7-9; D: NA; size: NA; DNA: TGTGCCAGCAGCACCCCGGACCGAGTCAATCAGCCCCAGCATTTT; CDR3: CASSTPDRVNQPQHF
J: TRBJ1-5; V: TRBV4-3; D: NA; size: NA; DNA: TGCGCCAGCAGCCAAGATGGGGGGCTGGGGGCCCAGCATTTT; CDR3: CASSQDGGLGAQHF
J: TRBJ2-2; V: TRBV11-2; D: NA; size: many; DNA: TGTGCCAGCAGCTCGGAAATTTTCTCCGGGGAGCTGTTTTTT; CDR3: CASSSEIFSGELFF
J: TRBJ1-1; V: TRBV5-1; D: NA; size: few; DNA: TGCGCCAGCAGCTCCTTAAACACACAGTTGCTGAACACTGAAGCTTTCTTT; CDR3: CASSSLNTQLLNTEAFF
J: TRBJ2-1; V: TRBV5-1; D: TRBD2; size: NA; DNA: TGCGCCAGCACCCTCGGGAGGGCGGAAAATGAGCAGTTCTTC; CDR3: CASTLGRAENEQFF
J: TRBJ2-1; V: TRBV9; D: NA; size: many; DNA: TGTGCCAGCAGTCATTTGGGGGGCGGGTACACTGAGCAGTTCTTC; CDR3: CASSHLGGGYTEQFF
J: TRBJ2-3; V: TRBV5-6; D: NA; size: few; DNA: TGTGCCAGCAGCTTGGGAGCACTGAGCACAGATACGCAGTATTTT; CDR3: CASSLGALSTDTQYF
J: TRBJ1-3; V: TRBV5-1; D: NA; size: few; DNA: TGCGCCAGCAGCTTGGGGATAAACTCTGGAAACACCATATATTTT; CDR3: CASSLGINSGNTIYF
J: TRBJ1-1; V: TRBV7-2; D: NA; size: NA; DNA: TGTGCCAGCAGCTTTTTTACCCCCGGCGAAGCTTTCTTT; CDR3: CASSFFTPGEAFF
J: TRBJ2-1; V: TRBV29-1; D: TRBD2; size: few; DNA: TGCAGCGTCACCTATCCGGGGAGGGAGGAGTTCTTC; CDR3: CSVTYPGREEFF
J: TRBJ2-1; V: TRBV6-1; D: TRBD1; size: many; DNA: TGTGCCAGCAGTCTAAGACAGGGCTACAATGAGCAGTTCTTC; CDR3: CASSLRQGYNEQFF
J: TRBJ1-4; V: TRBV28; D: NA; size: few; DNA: TGTGCCAGCAGCTCACTCCACACGGGGTTGGATGAAAAACTGTTTTTT; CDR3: CASSSLHTGLDEKLFF